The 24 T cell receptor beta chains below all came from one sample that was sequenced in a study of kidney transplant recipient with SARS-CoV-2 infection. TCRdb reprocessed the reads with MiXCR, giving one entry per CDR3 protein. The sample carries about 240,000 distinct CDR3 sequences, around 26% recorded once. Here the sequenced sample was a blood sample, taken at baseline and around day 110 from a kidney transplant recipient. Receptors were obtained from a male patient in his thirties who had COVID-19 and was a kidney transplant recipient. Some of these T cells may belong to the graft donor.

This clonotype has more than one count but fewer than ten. The CDR3 reads CAWSSSVWITNTEAFF. The CDR3 DNA reads TGTGCCTGGAGTTCTTCGGTCTGGATCACGAACACTGAAGCTTTCTTT. The J gene is TRBJ1-1, the V gene TRBV30, with unresolved D. Trimming pared 2 bases from V and 1 base from J, leaving 17 bases between. Per the germline V gene, CDR1 is GTSNPN and CDR2 is SVGIG (reference sequence). This CDR3 is built from 16 residues.

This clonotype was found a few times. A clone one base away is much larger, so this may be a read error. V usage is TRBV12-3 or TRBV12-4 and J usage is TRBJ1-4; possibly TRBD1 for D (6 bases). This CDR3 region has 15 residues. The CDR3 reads CASGLGPRGSEKLFF. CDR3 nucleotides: TGTGCCAGCGGTTTGGGGCCGAGGGGGTCTGAAAAACTGTTTTTT.

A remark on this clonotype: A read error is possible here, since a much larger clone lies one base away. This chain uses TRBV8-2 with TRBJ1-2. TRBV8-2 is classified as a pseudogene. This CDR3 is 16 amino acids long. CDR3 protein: CGSYSNDSRKTCGYTF. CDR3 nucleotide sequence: TGTGGCAGTTATTCAAATGATAGCCGAAAGACCTGTGGCTACACCTTC.

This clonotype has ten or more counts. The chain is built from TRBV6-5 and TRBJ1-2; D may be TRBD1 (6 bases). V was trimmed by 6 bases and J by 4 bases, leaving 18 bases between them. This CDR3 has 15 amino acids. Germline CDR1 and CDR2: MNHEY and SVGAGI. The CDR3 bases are TGTGCCAGCAGACCCGACGGGACACCCACCTATGGCTACACCTTC. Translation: CASRPDGTPTYGYTF.

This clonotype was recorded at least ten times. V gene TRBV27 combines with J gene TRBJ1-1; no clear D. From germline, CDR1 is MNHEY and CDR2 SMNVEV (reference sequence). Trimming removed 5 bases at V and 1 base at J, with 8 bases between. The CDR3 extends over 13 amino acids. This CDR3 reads CASSTRGNTEAFF. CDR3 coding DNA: TGTGCCAGCAGTACGAGAGGGAACACTGAAGCTTTCTTT.

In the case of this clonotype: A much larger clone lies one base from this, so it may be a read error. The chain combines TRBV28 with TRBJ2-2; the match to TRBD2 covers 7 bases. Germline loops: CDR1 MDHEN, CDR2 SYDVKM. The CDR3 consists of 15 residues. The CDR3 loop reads CAGRTSAGVSGELFF. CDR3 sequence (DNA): TGTGCCGGCAGGACCTCGGCGGGAGTCTCCGGGGAGCTGTTTTTT.

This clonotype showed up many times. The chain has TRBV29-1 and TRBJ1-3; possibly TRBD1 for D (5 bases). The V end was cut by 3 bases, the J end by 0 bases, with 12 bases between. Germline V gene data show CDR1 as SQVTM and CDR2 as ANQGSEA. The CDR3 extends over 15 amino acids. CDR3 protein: CSVDSGPNSGNTIYF. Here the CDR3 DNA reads TGCAGCGTTGATTCGGGACCGAACTCTGGAAACACCATATATTTT.

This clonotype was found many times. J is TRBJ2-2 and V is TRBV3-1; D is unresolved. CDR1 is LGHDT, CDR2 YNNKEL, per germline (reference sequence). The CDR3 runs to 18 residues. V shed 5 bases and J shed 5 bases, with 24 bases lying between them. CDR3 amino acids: CASSSLYPISGLTGELFF. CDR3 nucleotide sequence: TGTGCCAGCAGCTCACTATATCCCATTTCAGGCTTGACCGGGGAGCTGTTTTTT.

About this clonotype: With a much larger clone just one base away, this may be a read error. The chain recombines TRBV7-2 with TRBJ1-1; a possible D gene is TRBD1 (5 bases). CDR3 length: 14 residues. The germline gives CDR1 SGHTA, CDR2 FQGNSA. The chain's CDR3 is CASSLERVGTEASF. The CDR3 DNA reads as TGTGCCAGCAGCTTAGAGAGGGTAGGGACTGAAGCTTCCTTT.

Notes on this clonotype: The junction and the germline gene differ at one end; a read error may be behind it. In DNA, the CDR3 is TGTGTCAGCATATCACTCGTACCAGGAAAGACCTATGGCTACACCTTC. Translated, it gives CVSISLVPGKTYGYTF. The chain has TRBV5-4 and TRBJ1-2; D gene uncertain. The length of the CDR3 is 16 residues. Germline V gene lookup returns CDR1 SGHNT and CDR2 YYREEE (reference sequence).

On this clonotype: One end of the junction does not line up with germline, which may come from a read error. CDR3 sequence (DNA): TGTGCCAGCACCCAGAGGCTTAGCGGCACAGGTACGCAGTATTTT. It translates to CASTQRLSGTGTQYF. This rearrangement joins TRBV6-2 or TRBV6-3 to TRBJ2-3; possible D gene TRBD2, 6 bases. The V gene's germline CDR1 is MNHEY and CDR2 SVGEGT. CDR3 length equals 15 residues.

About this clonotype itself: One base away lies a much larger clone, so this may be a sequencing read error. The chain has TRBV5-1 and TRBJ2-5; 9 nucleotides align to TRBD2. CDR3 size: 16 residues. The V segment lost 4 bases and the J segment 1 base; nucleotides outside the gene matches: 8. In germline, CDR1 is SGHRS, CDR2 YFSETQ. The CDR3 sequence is CASSDIAGVSQETQYF. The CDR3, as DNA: TGCGCCAGCAGCGATATAGCGGGGGTGTCCCAAGAGACCCAGTACTTC.

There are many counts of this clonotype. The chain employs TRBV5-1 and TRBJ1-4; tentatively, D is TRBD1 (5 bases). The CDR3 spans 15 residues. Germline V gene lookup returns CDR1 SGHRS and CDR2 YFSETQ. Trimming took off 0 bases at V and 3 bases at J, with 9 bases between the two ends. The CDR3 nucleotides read TGCGCCAGCAGCTTGGTGGGGGGGGCTAATGAAAAACTGTTTTTT. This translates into CASSLVGGANEKLFF.

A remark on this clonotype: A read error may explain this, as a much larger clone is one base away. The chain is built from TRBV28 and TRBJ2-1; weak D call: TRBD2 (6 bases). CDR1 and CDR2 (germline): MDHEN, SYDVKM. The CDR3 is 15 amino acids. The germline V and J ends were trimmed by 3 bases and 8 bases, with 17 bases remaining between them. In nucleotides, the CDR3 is TGTGCCAGCAGTTTTGGGATCCAGTCGGGAGATGAGCAGTTCTTC. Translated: CASSFGIQSGDEQFF.

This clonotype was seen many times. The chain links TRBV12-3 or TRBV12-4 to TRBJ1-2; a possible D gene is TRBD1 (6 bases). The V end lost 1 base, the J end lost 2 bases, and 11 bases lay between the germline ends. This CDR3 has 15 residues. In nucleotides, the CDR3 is TGTGCCAGCAGTTTAGATCGGACAGACAACTATGGCTACACCTTC. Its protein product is CASSLDRTDNYGYTF.

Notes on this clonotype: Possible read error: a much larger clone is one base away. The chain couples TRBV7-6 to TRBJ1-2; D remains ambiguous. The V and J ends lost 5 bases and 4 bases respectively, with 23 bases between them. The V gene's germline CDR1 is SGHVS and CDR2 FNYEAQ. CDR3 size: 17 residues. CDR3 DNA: TGTGCCAGCAGCCCGGGCGATGAATCTCGAAAGGCCTATGGCTACACCTTC. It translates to CASSPGDESRKAYGYTF.

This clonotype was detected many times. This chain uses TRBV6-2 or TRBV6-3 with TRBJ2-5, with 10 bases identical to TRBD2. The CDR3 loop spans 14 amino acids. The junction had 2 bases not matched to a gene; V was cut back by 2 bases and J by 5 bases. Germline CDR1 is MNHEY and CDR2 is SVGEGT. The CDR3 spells CASSYPTSGETQYF. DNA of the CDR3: TGTGCCAGCAGTTACCCGACTAGCGGGGAGACCCAGTACTTC.

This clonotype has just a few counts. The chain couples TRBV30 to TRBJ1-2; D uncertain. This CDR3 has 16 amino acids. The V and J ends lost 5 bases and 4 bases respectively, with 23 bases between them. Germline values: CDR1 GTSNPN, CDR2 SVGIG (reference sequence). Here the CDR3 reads CAWPSARYRKTYGYTF. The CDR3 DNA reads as TGTGCCTGGCCAAGCGCGCGTTATAGAAAGACCTATGGCTACACCTTC.

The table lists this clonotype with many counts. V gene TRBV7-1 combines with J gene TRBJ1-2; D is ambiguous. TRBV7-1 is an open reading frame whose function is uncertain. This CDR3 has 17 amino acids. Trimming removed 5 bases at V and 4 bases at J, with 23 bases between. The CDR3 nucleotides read TGTGCCAGCAGCGCTAAGCTTCACGAGGGAAAGACCTATGGCTACACCTTC. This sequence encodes CASSAKLHEGKTYGYTF.

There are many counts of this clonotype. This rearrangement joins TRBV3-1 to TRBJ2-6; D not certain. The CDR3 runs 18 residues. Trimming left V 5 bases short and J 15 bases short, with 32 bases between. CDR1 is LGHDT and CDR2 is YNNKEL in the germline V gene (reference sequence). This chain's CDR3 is CASSSKIPIYKVGPTLTF. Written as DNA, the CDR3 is TGTGCCAGCAGCAGTAAGATTCCCATTTACAAAGTCGGGCCAACCCTGACTTTC.

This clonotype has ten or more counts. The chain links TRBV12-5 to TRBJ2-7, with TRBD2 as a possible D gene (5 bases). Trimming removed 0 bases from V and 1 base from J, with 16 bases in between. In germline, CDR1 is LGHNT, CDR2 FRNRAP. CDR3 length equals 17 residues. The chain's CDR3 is CASGLVLFRGKSYEQYF. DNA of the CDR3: TGTGCTAGTGGTTTGGTACTCTTCCGGGGAAAGTCCTACGAGCAGTACTTC.

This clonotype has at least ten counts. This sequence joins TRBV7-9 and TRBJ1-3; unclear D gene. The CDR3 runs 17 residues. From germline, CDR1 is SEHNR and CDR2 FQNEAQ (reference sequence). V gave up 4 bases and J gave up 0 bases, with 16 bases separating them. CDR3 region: CASSWVAGLSSGNTIYF. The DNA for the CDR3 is TGTGCCAGCAGCTGGGTGGCCGGGCTCAGCTCTGGAAACACCATATATTTT.

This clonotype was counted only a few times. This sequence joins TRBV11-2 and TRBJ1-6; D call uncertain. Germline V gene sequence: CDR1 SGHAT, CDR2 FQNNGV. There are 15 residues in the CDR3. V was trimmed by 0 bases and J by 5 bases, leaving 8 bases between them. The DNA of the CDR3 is TGTGCCAGCAGCTTAGAAGGGATACATAATTCACCCCTCCACTTT. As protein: CASSLEGIHNSPLHF.

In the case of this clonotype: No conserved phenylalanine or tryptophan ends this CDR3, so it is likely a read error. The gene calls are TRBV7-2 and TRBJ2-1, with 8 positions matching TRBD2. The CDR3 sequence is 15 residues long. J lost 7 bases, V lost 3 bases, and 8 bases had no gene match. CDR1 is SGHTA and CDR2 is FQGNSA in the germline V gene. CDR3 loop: CASSFFLAGGNEQFL. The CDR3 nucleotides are TGTGCCAGCAGCTTTTTCCTGGCGGGAGGAAATGAGCAGTTCCTC.